This T cell receptor beta chain appears in the sequencing data of a study of shared clonotypes between healthy human individuals. The repertoire was sequenced with immunoSEQ multiplex PCR; TCRdb's copy has only in-frame clones and lacks some. The sample contains about 2.4 million clones, more than 80% of which appear only once. This clone was counted a single time. Sequencing was done on a sample of naive CD4+ T cells sorted from blood. The subset was: CD45RA+ positively selected. This clonotype was sampled from a man between 18 and 35 years old in good health.

The CDR3 region is CASSGWGTQASEQFF. The CDR3 DNA sequence: TGTGCCAGCTCCGGCTGGGGGACCCAGGCCAGTGAGCAGTTCTTC. The chain employs TRBV18 and TRBJ2-1; D may be TRBD1 or TRBD2 (5 bases each). Germline V gene sequence: CDR1 KGHSH, CDR2 LQKENI. This CDR3 has 15 amino acids. Between the trimmed V and J ends, which lost 6 bases and 9 bases, there was a span of 21 bases. The full variable domain, rest sourced from reference TRBV18 and TRBJ2-1, is NAGVMQNPRHLVRRRGQEARLRCSPMKGHSHVYWYRQLPEEGLKFMVYLQKENIIDESGMPKERFSAEFPKEGPSILRIQQVVRGDSAAYFCASSGWGTQASEQFFGPGTRLTVL.